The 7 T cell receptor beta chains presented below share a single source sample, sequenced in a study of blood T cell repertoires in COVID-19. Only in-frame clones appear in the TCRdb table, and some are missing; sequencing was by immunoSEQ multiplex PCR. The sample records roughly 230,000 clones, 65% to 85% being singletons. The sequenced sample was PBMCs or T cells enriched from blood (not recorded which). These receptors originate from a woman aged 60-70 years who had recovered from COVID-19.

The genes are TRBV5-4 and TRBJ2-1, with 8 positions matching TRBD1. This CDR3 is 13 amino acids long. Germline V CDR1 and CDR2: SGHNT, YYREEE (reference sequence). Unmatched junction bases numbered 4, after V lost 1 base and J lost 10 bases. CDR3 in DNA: TGTGCCAGCAGCTTGACAGGGGGTCGAGAGCAGTTCTTC. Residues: CASSLTGGREQFF.

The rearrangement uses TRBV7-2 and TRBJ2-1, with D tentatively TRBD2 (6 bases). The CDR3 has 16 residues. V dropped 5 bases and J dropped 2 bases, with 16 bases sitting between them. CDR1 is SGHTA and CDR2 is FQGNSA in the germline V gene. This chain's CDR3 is CASSLRLVPTYNEQFF. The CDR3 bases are TGTGCCAGCAGCCTTCGACTAGTCCCCACCTACAATGAGCAGTTCTTC.

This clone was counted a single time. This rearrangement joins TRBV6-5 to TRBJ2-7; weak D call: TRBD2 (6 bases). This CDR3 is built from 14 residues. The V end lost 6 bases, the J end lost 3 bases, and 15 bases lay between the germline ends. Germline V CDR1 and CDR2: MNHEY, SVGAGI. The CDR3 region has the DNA TGTGCCAGCAGAATCGGGACTTCAGGCTACGAGCAGTACTTC. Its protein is CASRIGTSGYEQYF.

CDR3 DNA sequence: TGTGCCAGCTCTCGCGGATTTTCCAGCTCCTACAATGAGCAGTTCTTC. Amino acid sequence: CASSRGFSSSYNEQFF. The V and J genes are TRBV5-4 and TRBJ2-1; no clear D. CDR1 is SGHNT, CDR2 YYREEE, per germline (reference sequence). The CDR3 is made up of 16 amino acids. Trimming removed 7 bases from V and 0 bases from J, with 17 bases in between.

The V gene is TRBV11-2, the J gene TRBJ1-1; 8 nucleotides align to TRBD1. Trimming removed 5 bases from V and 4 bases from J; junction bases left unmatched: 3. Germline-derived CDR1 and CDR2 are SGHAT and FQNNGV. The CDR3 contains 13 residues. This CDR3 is CASSNRGGTEAFF. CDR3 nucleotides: TGTGCCAGCAGCAACAGGGGGGGCACTGAAGCTTTCTTT.

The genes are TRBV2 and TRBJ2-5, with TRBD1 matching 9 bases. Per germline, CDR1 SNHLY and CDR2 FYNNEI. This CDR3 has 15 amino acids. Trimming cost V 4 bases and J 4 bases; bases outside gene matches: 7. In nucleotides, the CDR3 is TGTGCCAGCAGTGCCCAAGAGGGACAGGGAGAGACCCAGTACTTC. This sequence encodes CASSAQEGQGETQYF.

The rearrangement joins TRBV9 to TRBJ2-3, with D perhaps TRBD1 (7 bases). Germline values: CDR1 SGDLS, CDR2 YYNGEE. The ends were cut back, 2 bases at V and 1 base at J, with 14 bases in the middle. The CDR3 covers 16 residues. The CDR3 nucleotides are TGTGCCAGCAGCGTGGGGGGACAGACTGGCACAGATACGCAGTATTTT. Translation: CASSVGGQTGTDTQYF.